Shown below are 25 T cell receptor beta chains from a single sample sequenced in a study of blood T cell repertoires in COVID-19. Libraries were prepared by immunoSEQ multiplex PCR; TCRdb keeps only in-frame clonotypes and omits some of them. This sample has some 99,000 clones, with roughly 80% found just once. Sample: peripheral blood. The source is an elderly woman with acute or convalescent COVID-19.

The chain links TRBV5-1 to TRBJ1-1; 9 nucleotides agree with TRBD1. Germline V gives CDR1 SGHRS, CDR2 YFSETQ. Trimming cost V 3 bases and J 1 base; bases outside gene matches: 7. The CDR3 has 16 amino acids. CDR3 DNA sequence: TGCGCCAGCAGCTGGGGACAGGGCATTGGGAACACTGAAGCTTTCTTT. It translates to CASSWGQGIGNTEAFF.

The V gene is TRBV10-1, the J gene TRBJ1-1; no clear D gene. CDR3 length: 13 amino acids. Germline assignment: CDR1 WNHNN and CDR2 SYGVQD (reference sequence). V was shortened by 4 bases and J by 5 bases, with 11 bases between the two germline ends. CDR3 DNA sequence: TGCGCCAGCAGTGCCCTCGGTTGGACTGAAGCTTTCTTT. Protein: CASSALGWTEAFF.

The chain uses TRBV27 and TRBJ2-2; 7 bases map to TRBD1. This CDR3 has 13 residues. Unmatched junction bases numbered 2, after V lost 5 bases and J lost 5 bases. Germline CDR1 MNHEY, CDR2 SMNVEV (reference sequence). The CDR3 loop is CASSEQGTGELFF. DNA for the CDR3: TGTGCCAGCAGTGAACAGGGGACCGGGGAGCTGTTTTTT.

The chain combines TRBV5-1 with TRBJ2-6, with no clear D. The CDR3 is 14 amino acids. CDR1 is SGHRS and CDR2 is YFSETQ in the germline V gene. V was trimmed by 0 bases and J by 4 bases, leaving 5 bases between them. The CDR3: CASSLGSGANVLTF. CDR3 bases: TGCGCCAGCAGCTTGGGGAGCGGGGCCAACGTCCTGACTTTC.

This clone came up a few times. The rearrangement links TRBV11-2 to TRBJ1-6; D gene unclear. V shed 0 bases and J shed 0 bases, with 9 bases lying between them. This CDR3 spans 17 amino acids. Germline V lookup: CDR1 SGHAT, CDR2 FQNNGV. The CDR3 sequence is CASSLDEMSSYNSPLHF. As DNA, the CDR3 is TGTGCCAGCAGCTTAGACGAAATGAGCTCCTATAATTCACCCCTCCACTTT. Full variable domain (rest looked up from reference TRBV11-2 and TRBJ1-6): EAGVAQSPRYKIIEKRQSVAFWCNPISGHATLYWYQQILGQGPKLLIQFQNNGVVDDSQLPKDRFSAERLKGVDSTLKIQPAKLEDSAVYLCASSLDEMSSYNSPLHFGNGTRLTVT.

The chain is built from TRBV5-1 and TRBJ2-2; tentatively, D is TRBD1 (6 bases). Germline assignment: CDR1 SGHRS and CDR2 YFSETQ. This CDR3 has 14 residues. V lost 5 bases, J lost 1 base, and 9 bases lay in between. This CDR3 is CASRGAQNTGELFF. In DNA, the CDR3 is TGCGCCAGCAGGGGGGCCCAGAACACCGGGGAGCTGTTTTTT.

The chain employs TRBV2 and TRBJ2-7; 10 nucleotides match TRBD1. V trimming: 6 bases; J trimming: 2 bases; junction bases outside the gene matches: 4. Germline V gene lookup returns CDR1 SNHLY and CDR2 FYNNEI. The CDR3 totals 14 residues. In DNA form, the CDR3 reads TGTGCCAGCAGGGGACAGGGGAGGACCTACGAGCAGTACTTC. This sequence encodes CASRGQGRTYEQYF.

This clone was seen just once. This rearrangement joins TRBV4-3 to TRBJ2-5, with 7 nucleotides matching TRBD2. The V segment lost 1 base and the J segment 7 bases; nucleotides outside the gene matches: 9. The germline gives CDR1 LGHNA, CDR2 YSLEER. This CDR3 has 15 amino acids. The CDR3 loop reads CASSQGLGGDGTQYF. DNA for the CDR3: TGCGCCAGCAGCCAAGGGTTGGGGGGGGACGGGACCCAGTACTTC.

This sequence joins TRBV2 and TRBJ1-2, with D perhaps matching TRBD1 (6 bases). This CDR3 has 13 residues. CDR1 is SNHLY and CDR2 is FYNNEI in the germline V gene. The V gene lost 5 bases and the J gene lost 8 bases, with 15 bases spanning the gap. The CDR3 DNA is TGTGCCAGCAGTCCGGACAGTCTCGGGGGCTACACCTTC. Translation: CASSPDSLGGYTF.

The CDR3 loop reads CASRGQGNNEQFF. Here the CDR3 DNA reads TGCGCCAGCAGGGGACAGGGGAACAATGAGCAGTTCTTC. The chain combines TRBV10-2 with TRBJ2-1; 10 positions match TRBD1. The ends lost 6 bases at V and 5 bases at J; junction bases unmatched: 1. Germline V gene lookup returns CDR1 WSHSY and CDR2 SAAADI. The CDR3 runs 13 residues.

Written as DNA, the CDR3 is TGTGCCACCAGTGCCCCTGGGACAGGGAAGGGAGAGACCCAGTACTTC. As protein: CATSAPGTGKGETQYF. The V gene is TRBV24-1, the J gene TRBJ2-5; TRBD1 matches 9 bases. Per the germline V gene, CDR1 is KGHDR and CDR2 is SFDVKD. The V segment lost 5 bases and the J segment 4 bases; nucleotides outside the gene matches: 10. The CDR3 is 16 residues long.

The chain links TRBV6-2 or TRBV6-3 to TRBJ2-7; 10 positions agree with TRBD1. This CDR3 is 14 amino acids long. CDR1 is MNHEY, CDR2 SVGEGT, per germline. The V segment lost 6 bases and the J segment 4 bases; nucleotides outside the gene matches: 6. This CDR3 reads CASSPTGGEYEQYF. The CDR3 DNA is TGTGCCAGCAGCCCGACAGGGGGCGAATACGAGCAGTACTTC.

The V and J genes are TRBV4-1 and TRBJ2-1, with 10 nucleotides matching TRBD2. The CDR3 has 19 residues. Germline CDR1 reads MGHRA; CDR2 reads YSYEKL. V gave up 1 base and J gave up 6 bases; unmatched junction bases: 15. The CDR3 sequence: CASSQGQLAGRRVSNEQFF. The CDR3 DNA sequence: TGCGCCAGCAGCCAAGGCCAACTAGCGGGAAGAAGGGTATCCAATGAGCAGTTCTTC.

This CDR3 reads CASSSRTGLNTQYF. The CDR3 DNA reads TGTGCCAGCAGCTCTCGGACAGGGCTAAATACGCAGTATTTT. The V and J genes are TRBV11-3 and TRBJ2-3; 8 bases agree with TRBD1. The length of the CDR3 is 14 residues. CDR1 and CDR2 from the germline V gene are SGHNT and YENEEA. Unmatched junction bases numbered 7, after V lost 4 bases and J lost 7 bases.

The chain combines TRBV11-2 with TRBJ2-5; 7 positions match TRBD2. Germline V lookup: CDR1 SGHAT, CDR2 FQNNGV. The CDR3 covers 15 residues. V lost 5 bases, J lost 4 bases, and 10 bases stayed unmatched. The CDR3 DNA reads TGTGCCAGCAGCACTACCGAGACTAGCTCAGAGACCCAGTACTTC. The encoded protein is CASSTTETSSETQYF.

This CDR3 is CASRPQVDRANTGELFF. The CDR3 nucleotides are TGTGCCAGCAGACCCCAGGTCGACAGGGCGAACACCGGGGAGCTGTTTTTT. This chain uses TRBV5-5 with TRBJ2-2; 7 nucleotides match TRBD1. With 5 bases clipped from V and 0 bases from J, the junction kept 10 bases outside the gene matches. In germline, CDR1 is SGHKS, CDR2 YYEKEE (reference sequence). This CDR3 spans 17 amino acids.

The chain employs TRBV14 and TRBJ2-5; TRBD2 might be the D (6 bases). The germline V gene has CDR1 SGHDN and CDR2 FVKESK. V was clipped by 4 bases and J by 7 bases, with 16 bases between them. The CDR3 contains 14 residues. CDR3 bases: TGTGCCAGCAGCCCTCAGCGGGCCTCGGGGACCCAGTACTTC. This sequence encodes CASSPQRASGTQYF.

V is TRBV7-6 and J is TRBJ2-3; 7 nucleotides align to TRBD2. Germline CDR1 is SGHVS and CDR2 is FNYEAQ. This CDR3 region has 17 residues. Trimming took 4 bases from V and 0 from J; bases not matched to a gene: 10. CDR3 region: CASSSPKRGTSTDTQYF. CDR3 DNA: TGTGCCAGCAGCTCCCCAAAGCGGGGTACTAGCACAGATACGCAGTATTTT.

This clone was seen repeatedly, ten times or more. The gene calls are TRBV27 and TRBJ2-1, with 16 positions matching TRBD2. Germline loops: CDR1 MNHEY, CDR2 SMNVEV (reference sequence). CDR3 length: 18 amino acids. V trimming: 6 bases; J trimming: 9 bases; junction bases outside the gene matches: 14. The CDR3 bases are TGTGCCAGCAGGGTACAGGGAGGGACTAGCGGGGGGGCCTTTGAGCAGTTCTTC. Amino acids: CASRVQGGTSGGAFEQFF.

V gene TRBV2 combines with J gene TRBJ2-7, with 7 nucleotides matching TRBD1. CDR1 SNHLY and CDR2 FYNNEI come from the germline V gene. This CDR3 is built from 16 residues. The V segment lost 4 bases and the J segment 2 bases; nucleotides outside the gene matches: 11. CDR3 sequence (DNA): TGTGCCAGCAGTGGGGGGCGTGGACAGGACCCCTACGAGCAGTACTTC. Residues: CASSGGRGQDPYEQYF.

There are many counts of this clone. This rearrangement joins TRBV9 to TRBJ1-4; no clear D. V lost 0 bases and J 7 bases, leaving 16 bases between the germline ends. CDR3 length: 16 residues. Looked up from germline, CDR1 is SGDLS and CDR2 is YYNGEE. The CDR3 bases are TGTGCCAGCAGCGTAGGCGCGGCGAATGAGGGTGAAAAACTGTTTTTT. This gives the protein CASSVGAANEGEKLFF.

The chain combines TRBV28 with TRBJ1-2, with D maybe TRBD1 (6 bases). The CDR3 sequence is 16 residues long. Germline V gives CDR1 MDHEN, CDR2 SYDVKM. V lost 2 bases, J lost 6 bases, and 19 bases lay in between. CDR3 DNA: TGTGCCAGCAGTTTAATGGTTTCTACAGGGTTTGATGGCTACACCTTC. As protein: CASSLMVSTGFDGYTF.

The V gene is TRBV3-1 (or the pseudogene TRBV3-2), the J gene TRBJ1-1; the match to TRBD1 covers 8 bases. There are 12 residues in the CDR3. Germline assignment: CDR1 LGHDT and CDR2 YNNKEL (reference sequence). The V gene end was trimmed by 5 bases and the J gene end by 10 bases; junction bases not matched to a gene: 6. CDR3 sequence: CASSFPGTGAFF. CDR3 bases: TGTGCCAGCAGCTTCCCCGGGACAGGAGCTTTCTTT.

J is TRBJ1-6 and V is TRBV2, with TRBD1 matching over 8 bases. The CDR3 loop spans 14 amino acids. Trimming removed 8 bases from V and 10 bases from J; junction bases left unmatched: 10. The V gene's germline CDR1 is SNHLY and CDR2 FYNNEI. CDR3 DNA sequence: TGTGCCAGCGCTTCGGACAGGGAGTTCTCACCCCTCCACTTT. Protein product: CASASDREFSPLHF.

On this clone itself: This CDR3 is also generated by other DNA sequences in the sample. The chain recombines TRBV28 with TRBJ1-6, with D maybe TRBD1 (5 bases). CDR3 length: 13 residues. Germline-derived CDR1 and CDR2 are MDHEN and SYDVKM. This CDR3 reads CASTRDGASPLHF. CDR3 sequence (DNA): TGTGCTAGTACGCGGGACGGGGCTTCACCCCTCCACTTT.